This TCR beta chain was sequenced for a study of blood T cell repertoires in COVID-19. Clones were sequenced by immunoSEQ multiplex PCR, and TCRdb holds only the in-frame ones, with some missing. Found here are more than 400,000 clones, around 87% of them singletons; the top ten hold approximately 0.7%. The study drew participants aged about 18 to 95 years from about two dozen US areas. Participants' reported clinical history set cohort assignment. Recovered participants had two consecutive negative NP/OP PCR tests, healthcare professional clearance, or symptom resolution. The CDR3 contains 16 residues. V was trimmed by 5 bases and J by 2 bases, leaving 16 bases between them. Germline CDR1 is LNHDA and CDR2 is SQIVND (reference sequence).

The source material was PBMCs or T cells enriched from blood (not recorded which). The rearrangement uses TRBV19 and TRBJ1-3; D gene uncertain. The receptor's source is a woman aged 18 to 35 who had recovered from COVID-19. In nucleotides, the CDR3 is TGTGCCAGTAGTCCCCTGAGCGGGGTCCCTGGAAACACCATATATTTT. Protein sequence: CASSPLSGVPGNTIYF. Variable domain in full (rest from reference TRBV19 and TRBJ1-3): DGGITQSPKYLFRKEGQNVTLSCEQNLNHDAMYWYRQDPGQGLRLIYYSQIVNDFQKGDIAEGYSVSREKKESFPLTVTSAQKNPTAFYLCASSPLSGVPGNTIYFGEGSWLTVV.